Sequencing of this TCR beta chain was carried out in a study of regulatory T cells in long-lasting Graves disease. Trimming took off 6 bases at V and 7 bases at J, with 16 bases between the two ends. The CDR3 runs to 13 residues. Construction of the TCR beta libraries employed iRepertoire HTBI primers in conjunction with Arm-PCR of CDR3 regions. Using its own MiXCR run on the multiplex PCR reads, TCRdb lists one record per CDR3 protein. The sample consists of roughly 500,000 distinct CDR3 sequences, roughly 12% of them appearing once. Described time point: newly diagnosed GD, antithyroid drugs for less than 3 months. PBMC-derived RNA was used for the TCR library. These sequences were also reported in another study, on T cells in Graves' hyperthyroidism and ophthalmopathy. That source notes: A lack of ophthalmopathy progression within 18 months defined stable Graves' hyperthyroidism. Thyroid ultrasound and orbital computed tomography, with clinical symptoms and serum thyroxine and TRAb, informed diagnoses. Blood also showed most of the thyroid clonotypes that were expanded above 0.001.

The sequenced sample was peripheral blood mononuclear cells (PBMCs), obtained at new diagnosis, from a patient treated with antithyroid drugs. This TCR came from a man under 40 with Graves disease. The genes are TRBV12-3 or TRBV12-4 and TRBJ2-7, with D unclear. The CDR3: CASSPPGYNEQYF. CDR3 in DNA: TGTGCCAGCAGCCCCCCTGGATACAATGAGCAGTACTTC.